Presented here are 20 T cell receptor beta chains from one specimen sequenced in a study of cytomegalovirus exposure and HLA in healthy donors. This PCR relied on a set of 60 Vbeta primers and 13 Jbeta primers. The repertoire was sequenced with immunoSEQ multiplex PCR; TCRdb's copy has only in-frame clones and lacks some. The sample has 75,000 to 85,000 clones; 80% are singletons. Sequenced input: PBMCs. These receptors were taken from a male donor in good health and CMV-seronegative.

This chain links TRBV9 with TRBJ1-1; unclear D gene. This CDR3 contains 14 residues. V was cut by 4 bases and J by 1 base, with 11 bases left in between. The germline gives CDR1 SGDLS, CDR2 YYNGEE. CDR3 region: CASSPLAGNTEAFF. CDR3 nucleotide sequence: TGTGCCAGCAGCCCCCTGGCGGGGAACACTGAAGCTTTCTTT.

This clone was found a few times. This chain links TRBV28 with TRBJ1-3; 9 nucleotides match TRBD1. V shed 5 bases, J shed 2 bases, and the junction held 4 bases outside the gene matches. This CDR3 has 15 amino acids. From germline, CDR1 is MDHEN and CDR2 SYDVKM. This chain's CDR3 is CASSTGGFAGNTIYF. For the CDR3, the DNA is TGTGCCAGCAGTACAGGGGGCTTCGCTGGAAACACCATATATTTT.

The chain carries TRBV4-1 and TRBJ1-5; D call uncertain. The germline V gene encodes CDR1 MGHRA and CDR2 YSYEKL. The length of the CDR3 is 15 residues. V lost 2 bases and J lost 6, with 14 bases in between. In DNA form, the CDR3 reads TGCGCCAGCAGCCAATTTGCGCTAGATATTCAGCCCCAGCATTTT. This gives the protein CASSQFALDIQPQHF.

The genes are TRBV7-2 and TRBJ1-1, with 7 bases aligning to TRBD1. Germline CDR1 and CDR2: SGHTA and FQGNSA. The CDR3 consists of 14 residues. V dropped 5 bases and J dropped 6; count of bases not matched to a gene: 9. The CDR3 region has the DNA TGTGCCAGCAGCGTGACAGGGAGCACCGCTGAAGCTTTCTTT. Protein: CASSVTGSTAEAFF.

The chain links TRBV7-8 to TRBJ2-5; weak D call: TRBD1 (5 bases). The germline V gene encodes CDR1 SGHVS and CDR2 FQNEAQ. The CDR3 is 14 amino acids. V gave up 5 bases and J gave up 5 bases, with 15 bases separating them. The CDR3 nucleotides are TGTGCCAGCAGCACAGGACGGGTGGGGGAGACCCAGTACTTC. This codes for CASSTGRVGETQYF. Together with reference TRBV7-8 and TRBJ2-5, the CDR3 gives the full variable domain: GAGVSQSPRYKVAKRGQDVALRCDPISGHVSLFWYQQALGQGPEFLTYFQNEAQLDKSGLPSDRFFAERPEGSVSTLKIQRTQQEDSAVYLCASSTGRVGETQYFGPGTRLLVL.

The rearrangement joins TRBV6-1 to TRBJ1-1; D call uncertain. Trimming pared 5 bases from V and 0 bases from J, leaving 13 bases between. The V gene's germline CDR1 is MNHNS and CDR2 SASEGT. The CDR3 is made up of 15 amino acids. This CDR3 reads CASSPQTNMNTEAFF. The CDR3 coding sequence is TGTGCCAGCAGTCCTCAGACAAATATGAACACTGAAGCTTTCTTT.

The chain links TRBV27 to TRBJ2-7; the match to TRBD2 covers 10 bases. The trim removed 6 bases at V and 3 bases at J, leaving 8 bases unmatched. Germline V CDR1 and CDR2: MNHEY, SMNVEV (reference sequence). The CDR3 is made up of 15 amino acids. In nucleotides, the CDR3 is TGTGCCAGCAGGAGCGGGAGGGCCGAGGTCTACGAGCAGTACTTC. Translation gives CASRSGRAEVYEQYF.

There are a few counts of this clone. The chain is built from TRBV6-5 and TRBJ1-1; no definite D call. Per germline, CDR1 MNHEY and CDR2 SVGAGI. The CDR3 runs 11 residues. The V gene lost 7 bases and the J gene lost 5 bases, with 8 bases spanning the gap. The CDR3 region has the DNA TGTGCCAGCAACGGTGAGACTGAAGCTTTCTTT. Amino acids: CASNGETEAFF.

The rearrangement uses TRBV9 and TRBJ1-5; possibly TRBD1 for D (6 bases). The length of the CDR3 is 15 residues. The germline V gene has CDR1 SGDLS and CDR2 YYNGEE. With 3 bases removed from V and 7 bases from J, the gap between germline ends came to 17 bases. CDR3 in DNA: TGTGCCAGCAGCGCCGAATCGGGGGGCCGGCAGCCCCAGCATTTT. Protein product: CASSAESGGRQPQHF.

The rearrangement links TRBV18 to TRBJ1-5, with 7 bases aligning to TRBD1. The germline V gene has CDR1 KGHSH and CDR2 LQKENI. The length of the CDR3 is 13 residues. With V trimmed by 5 bases and J by 4 bases, 2 bases remained unmatched. The CDR3 DNA sequence: TGTGCCAGCTCAACGGGACAGAATCAGCCCCAGCATTTT. It is translated as CASSTGQNQPQHF.

The gene calls are TRBV7-2 and TRBJ1-2, with unresolved D. This CDR3 is built from 15 residues. V shed 7 bases and J shed 2 bases, with 17 bases lying between them. The germline CDR1 and CDR2 sequences are SGHTA and FQGNSA. The CDR3 protein is CASTNRGGPNYGYTF. CDR3 coding DNA: TGTGCCAGCACCAACCGGGGAGGGCCAAACTATGGCTACACCTTC.

The V and J genes are TRBV6-1 and TRBJ2-3, with TRBD1 matching over 8 bases. The germline V gene has CDR1 MNHNS and CDR2 SASEGT. The ends lost 2 bases at V and 1 base at J; junction bases unmatched: 5. The CDR3 contains 16 residues. The CDR3 region is CASSEFRGQGTDTQYF. CDR3 sequence (DNA): TGTGCCAGCAGTGAATTTAGGGGACAGGGCACAGATACGCAGTATTTT.

The chain combines TRBV27 with TRBJ1-4; no definite D call. The CDR3 is 17 amino acids. Germline CDR1 and CDR2: MNHEY and SMNVEV (reference sequence). Trimming took 3 bases from V and 7 from J, leaving 21 bases between them. The CDR3 DNA follows: TGTGCCAGCAGTTTTATAGCGCCTGGCAAAGCGGGTGAAAAACTGTTTTTT. It is translated as CASSFIAPGKAGEKLFF.

V usage is TRBV30 and J usage is TRBJ2-1, with 10 bases lining up with TRBD2. J gave up 8 bases and V 6 bases, and 10 bases lay outside the gene matches. CDR1 GTSNPN and CDR2 SVGIG come from the germline V gene (reference sequence). The CDR3 spans 14 residues. Written as DNA, the CDR3 is TGTGCCTGTTTAAGCGGGAGGGCCTTAGATGAGCAGTTCTTC. Amino acid sequence: CACLSGRALDEQFF.

The CDR3 coding sequence is TGTGCCAGTAGAACCGGGACAGGGTCATTTCGGCGCATGAACACTGAAGCTTTCTTT. Translation: CASRTGTGSFRRMNTEAFF. The genes are TRBV19 and TRBJ1-1; 9 bases agree with TRBD1. Trimming removed 6 bases from V and 0 bases from J; junction bases left unmatched: 17. The CDR3 extends over 19 amino acids. Germline-derived CDR1 and CDR2 are LNHDA and SQIVND (reference sequence).

In DNA form, the CDR3 reads TGTGCCTGGAGTGTACTGTTGGGCCTGAACACTGAAGCTTTCTTT. Its protein product is CAWSVLLGLNTEAFF. The J gene is TRBJ1-1, the V gene TRBV30; D is uncertain. The V gene lost 0 bases and the J gene lost 0 bases, with 11 bases spanning the gap. The length of the CDR3 is 15 residues. In germline, CDR1 is GTSNPN, CDR2 SVGIG (reference sequence).

V usage is TRBV6-1 and J usage is TRBJ1-4, with D unclear. The germline V and J ends were trimmed by 7 bases and 6 bases, with 9 bases remaining between them. CDR1 is MNHNS, CDR2 SASEGT, per germline. The CDR3 length is 12 residues. The CDR3: CASNPGYEKLFF. CDR3 bases: TGTGCCAGCAACCCGGGGTATGAAAAACTGTTTTTT.

V gene TRBV5-1 combines with J gene TRBJ1-4, with 7 positions matching TRBD1. Germline trimming cut 4 bases from V and 7 bases from J; bases unmatched to any gene: 13. This CDR3 spans 16 amino acids. Per the germline V gene, CDR1 is SGHRS and CDR2 is YFSETQ. The CDR3 DNA reads as TGCGCCAGCAGCCAAGGACAGGAGGGTCAGAGTGAAAAACTGTTTTTT. It codes for CASSQGQEGQSEKLFF.

The rearrangement links TRBV6-5 to TRBJ2-5; 8 bases match TRBD2. V trimming: 2 bases; J trimming: 5 bases; junction bases outside the gene matches: 7. CDR1 is MNHEY, CDR2 SVGAGI, per germline. The CDR3 runs 15 residues. The CDR3: CASSYLGGGLETQYF. CDR3 nucleotide sequence: TGTGCCAGCAGTTACCTCGGGGGGGGTCTTGAGACCCAGTACTTC.

This rearrangement joins TRBV28 to TRBJ2-7; D gene uncertain. This CDR3 comprises 13 residues. Germline CDR1 and CDR2: MDHEN and SYDVKM. Trimming pared 9 bases from V and 2 bases from J, leaving 14 bases between. CDR3 residues: CASSGQATYEQYF. The DNA of the CDR3 is TGTGCCAGTTCTGGGCAGGCGACCTACGAGCAGTACTTC.